These T cell receptor beta chains were read from a single sample in a study of cytomegalovirus exposure and HLA in healthy donors. TCRdb's table, derived via immunoSEQ multiplex PCR, lists solely in-frame clones and lacks some. The sample holds more than 85,000 clones; about 75% are singletons and the top ten take roughly 9.1%. Sequences were obtained from PBMCs. The receptor set was obtained from a man younger than 45 in good health and CMV-seropositive. Both conserved end residues are part of each CDR3. D genes are given only for firm matches. Clone size, where shown, is once, few, many, or a class for clones that have expanded.

clone_size,d_call,j_call,v_call,cdr3_nt,cdr3_aa
few,-,TRBJ1-5,TRBV6-5,TGTGCCAGCCAGCTCCGGGGGGCCGGTCAGCCCCAGCATTTT,CASQLRGAGQPQHF
-,-,TRBJ2-2,TRBV19,TGTGCCAGTAGTATACTCGGGGAGCTGTTTTTT,CASSILGELFF
-,TRBD1,TRBJ1-1,TRBV5-6,TGTGCCAGCAGCTCGCAAGGGGGCCACACTGAAGCTTTCTTT,CASSSQGGHTEAFF
-,TRBD2,TRBJ2-7,TRBV2,TGTGCCAGCAGTCCTAGCGGGGGCTCCTACGAGCAGTACTTC,CASSPSGGSYEQYF
-,TRBD2,TRBJ2-7,TRBV6-4,TGTGCCAGCACCGAATGTGGGGCTAGCGGGGGGCCAATTTCCCTCGAGCAGTACTTC,CASTECGASGGPISLEQYF
few,-,TRBJ1-1,TRBV7-8,TGTGCCAGCAGCTTCGACACTGAAGCTTTCTTT,CASSFDTEAFF
-,-,TRBJ1-6,TRBV11-2,TGTGCCAGCAGGTGGGAGTATAATTCACCCCTCCACTTT,CASRWEYNSPLHF
many,-,TRBJ1-5,TRBV28,TGTGCCAGCAGTTTCGCGGGAATATTCTCGTCGGCTTATCAGCCCCAGCATTTT,CASSFAGIFSSAYQPQHF
-,-,TRBJ1-5,TRBV2,TGTGCCAGCAGTCAAGGGGCACGACAGCCCCAGCATTTT,CASSQGARQPQHF
-,TRBD2,TRBJ2-7,TRBV6-5,TGTGCCAGCAGTTACCGGTCAGGACTAGCTTACGAGCAGTACTTC,CASSYRSGLAYEQYF
once,TRBD1,TRBJ2-2,TRBV6-1,TGTGCCAGCACGGGACAGGTCGACACCGGGGAGCTGTTTTTT,CASTGQVDTGELFF
-,-,TRBJ1-1,TRBV7-9,TGTGCCAGCAGCTTCGATTCAGGGAACACTGAAGCTTTCTTT,CASSFDSGNTEAFF
-,TRBD1,TRBJ2-7,TRBV29-1,TGCAGCGTTGTAAAGGGGGCAGACGAGCAGTACTTC,CSVVKGADEQYF
few,-,TRBJ1-1,TRBV6-1,TGTGCCAGCAGTGAAAGGGGGAACACTGAAGCTTTCTTT,CASSERGNTEAFF
-,TRBD2,TRBJ2-1,TRBV10-3,TGTGCCTCCGGCGGGGGTTTTAGGAATGAGCAGTTCTTC,CASGGGFRNEQFF
-,-,TRBJ1-1,TRBV18,TGTGCCAGCTCACCACTTCAAAGAGGTGGCACTGAAGCTTTCTTT,CASSPLQRGGTEAFF
-,-,TRBJ2-7,TRBV2,TGTGCCAGCAGTACTGAAGGGGGAAGTAGCTTGGCTTACGAGCAGTACTTC,CASSTEGGSSLAYEQYF
-,-,TRBJ2-1,TRBV25-1,TGTGCCAGCAATCAGGGATTCGACAATGAGCAGTTCTTC,CASNQGFDNEQFF
-,-,TRBJ2-2,TRBV13,TGTGCCAGCAGCTTAGGCCGGGGCACCGGGGAGCTGTTTTTT,CASSLGRGTGELFF
-,-,TRBJ1-4,TRBV7-9,TGTTCCAGCAGCTTAGCCGCAGGGCAACTGTTTTTT,CSSSLAAGQLFF
-,-,TRBJ2-3,TRBV12-5,TGTGCTAGTGCCAAATCAGGGACAGATACGCAGTATTTT,CASAKSGTDTQYF
-,-,TRBJ2-1,TRBV14,TGTGCCAGCAGCCAGATAGGGGTCAGTGGATACAATGAGCAGTTCTTC,CASSQIGVSGYNEQFF
-,TRBD1,TRBJ1-1,TRBV7-9,TGTGCCAGCAACCAACAGGGGGCCACTGAAGCTTTCTTT,CASNQQGATEAFF
-,-,TRBJ1-3,TRBV19,TGTGCCAGCAAAGACCGGCTGACTGACTCTGGAAACACCATATATTTT,CASKDRLTDSGNTIYF
-,-,TRBJ1-3,TRBV30,TGTGCCTGGAGTGTGGGGGCCAGCTCTGGAAACACCATATATTTT,CAWSVGASSGNTIYF
many,TRBD1,TRBJ2-2,TRBV9,TGTGCCAGCAGCCCCTTGACAGGGGCAATCATCGGGGAGCTGTTTTTT,CASSPLTGAIIGELFF
once,TRBD1,TRBJ1-2,TRBV15,TGTGCCACCAGCAGAGATCGTGGACAGGGGAACTATGGCTACACCTTC,CATSRDRGQGNYGYTF
-,TRBD2,TRBJ2-3,TRBV19,TGTGCCAGTAGTATCCGCCAAACTAGCGGGGGGAGCACAGATACGCAGTATTTT,CASSIRQTSGGSTDTQYF
-,TRBD1,TRBJ1-2,TRBV28,TGTGCCAGCAGTTCCACAGGGGATATCCTCTATGGCTACACCTTC,CASSSTGDILYGYTF
-,TRBD2,TRBJ2-3,TRBV11-1,TGTGCCAGCAGCTGGACTAGCGGGGGGGGCACAGATACGCAGTATTTT,CASSWTSGGGTDTQYF
few,-,TRBJ1-2,TRBV7-2,TGTGCCAGCAGCTTACAGGGTATCGACTATGGCTACACCTTC,CASSLQGIDYGYTF
-,TRBD2,TRBJ2-5,TRBV7-9,TGTGCCACCATGTGGTGGGGGACTAGCGGAAAAGAGACCCAGTACTTC,CATMWWGTSGKETQYF
-,-,TRBJ1-6,TRBV6-1,TGTGCCAGCAGTGAATACGAGTACTCACCCCTCCACTTT,CASSEYEYSPLHF
-,TRBD2,TRBJ2-5,TRBV7-3,TGTGCCAGCAGCTTAGTGGCGGGGGAACAAGAGACCCAGTACTTC,CASSLVAGEQETQYF
few,TRBD1,TRBJ1-1,TRBV6-5,TGTGCCAGCAGTAGGACAGGGCTAAGAGAAGCTTTCTTT,CASSRTGLREAFF
-,TRBD1,TRBJ2-7,TRBV7-2,TGTGCCAGCAGCCGTGACAGGGAATACGAGCAGTACTTC,CASSRDREYEQYF
-,TRBD1,TRBJ1-2,TRBV4-3,TGCGCCAGCAGCCAGCCGGGACAGCGGGATGGCTACACCTTC,CASSQPGQRDGYTF
-,-,TRBJ2-2,TRBV5-1,TGCGCCAGCAGGCACAGGAACACCGGGGAGCTGTTTTTT,CASRHRNTGELFF
-,-,TRBJ2-3,TRBV9,TGTGCCAGCAGCGTAGGGGGGGTCCCAGATACGCAGTATTTT,CASSVGGVPDTQYF
few,TRBD2,TRBJ2-7,TRBV9,TGTGCCAGCAGCGTAGGCGGGGGGACTTATCTCTACGAGCAGTACTTC,CASSVGGGTYLYEQYF
-,TRBD2,TRBJ2-7,TRBV30,TGTGCCTGGACCCCCTTTGGCAGGGAGGGGTCTTACGAGCAGTACTTC,CAWTPFGREGSYEQYF
-,-,TRBJ1-4,TRBV11-2,TGTGCCAGCAGCTTATGGTCGGGGGATGAAAAACTGTTTTTT,CASSLWSGDEKLFF
once,-,TRBJ1-1,TRBV20-1,TGCAGTGAGGGGAAGGGCACTGAAGCTTTCTTT,CSEGKGTEAFF
-,TRBD2,TRBJ2-3,TRBV30,TGTGCCTGGACGCGGGGGGAAAGGACAGATACGCAGTATTTT,CAWTRGERTDTQYF
few,TRBD1,TRBJ1-2,TRBV7-8,TGTGCCAGCAGTCGACAGGGGGACTATGGCTACACCTTC,CASSRQGDYGYTF